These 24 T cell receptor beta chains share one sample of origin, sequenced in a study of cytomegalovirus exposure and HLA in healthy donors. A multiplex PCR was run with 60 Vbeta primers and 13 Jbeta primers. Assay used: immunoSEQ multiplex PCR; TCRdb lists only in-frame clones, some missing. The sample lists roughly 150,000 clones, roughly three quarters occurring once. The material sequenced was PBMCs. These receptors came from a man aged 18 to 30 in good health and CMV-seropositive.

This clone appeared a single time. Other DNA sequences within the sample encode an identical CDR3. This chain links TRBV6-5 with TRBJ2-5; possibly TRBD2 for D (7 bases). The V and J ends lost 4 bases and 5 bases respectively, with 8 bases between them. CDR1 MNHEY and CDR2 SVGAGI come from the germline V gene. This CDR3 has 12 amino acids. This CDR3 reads CASSSGGETQYF. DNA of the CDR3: TGTGCCAGCAGTTCGGGGGGCGAGACCCAGTACTTC.

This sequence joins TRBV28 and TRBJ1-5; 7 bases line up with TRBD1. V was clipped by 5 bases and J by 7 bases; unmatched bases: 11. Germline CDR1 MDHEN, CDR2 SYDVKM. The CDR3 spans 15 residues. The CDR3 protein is CASSTPTGIKQPQHF. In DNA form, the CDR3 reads TGTGCCAGCAGTACGCCGACAGGGATTAAGCAGCCCCAGCATTTT.

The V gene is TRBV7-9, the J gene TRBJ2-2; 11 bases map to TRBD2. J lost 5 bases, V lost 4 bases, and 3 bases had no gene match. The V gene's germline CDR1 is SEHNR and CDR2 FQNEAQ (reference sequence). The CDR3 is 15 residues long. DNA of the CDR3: TGTGCCAGCAGCTCTTCTAGCGGGGGGACCGGGGAGCTGTTTTTT. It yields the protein CASSSSSGGTGELFF.

The CDR3 reads CASSQVAGTRETQYF. As DNA, the CDR3 is TGCGCCAGCAGCCAGGTAGCGGGGACCCGAGAGACCCAGTACTTC. The rearrangement links TRBV4-1 to TRBJ2-5, with 8 bases identical to TRBD2. Germline assignment: CDR1 MGHRA and CDR2 YSYEKL. The CDR3 runs to 15 residues. V lost 3 bases to trimming and J lost 4 bases; unmatched junction nucleotides: 7.

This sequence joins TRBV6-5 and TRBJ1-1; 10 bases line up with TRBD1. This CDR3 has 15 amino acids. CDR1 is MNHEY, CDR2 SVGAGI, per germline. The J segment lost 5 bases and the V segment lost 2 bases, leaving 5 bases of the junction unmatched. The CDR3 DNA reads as TGTGCCAGCAGTTACAGCGGGACAGGGGAAACTGAAGCTTTCTTT. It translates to CASSYSGTGETEAFF.

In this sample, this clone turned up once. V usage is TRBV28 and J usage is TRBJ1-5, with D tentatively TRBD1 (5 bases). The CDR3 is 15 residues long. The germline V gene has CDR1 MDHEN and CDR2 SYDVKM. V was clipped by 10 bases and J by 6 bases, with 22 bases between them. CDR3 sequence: CANSPTGRVSQPQHF. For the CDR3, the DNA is TGTGCCAACAGCCCCACTGGCAGGGTTAGTCAGCCCCAGCATTTT.

The chain's CDR3 is CASRAQETQYF. CDR3 sequence (DNA): TGTGCCAGCAGGGCACAAGAGACCCAGTACTTC. The rearrangement joins TRBV2 to TRBJ2-5; no clear D. Trimming stripped 6 bases from V and 2 bases from J, with 4 bases between. CDR3 size: 11 residues. Germline V gene sequence: CDR1 SNHLY, CDR2 FYNNEI. Combining the CDR3 with reference TRBV2 and TRBJ2-5 gives the whole variable domain EPEVTQTPSHQVTQMGQEVILRCVPISNHLYFYWYRQILGQKVEFLVSFYNNEISEKSEIFDDQFSVERPDGSNFTLKIRSTKLEDSAMYFCASRAQETQYFGPGTRLLVL.

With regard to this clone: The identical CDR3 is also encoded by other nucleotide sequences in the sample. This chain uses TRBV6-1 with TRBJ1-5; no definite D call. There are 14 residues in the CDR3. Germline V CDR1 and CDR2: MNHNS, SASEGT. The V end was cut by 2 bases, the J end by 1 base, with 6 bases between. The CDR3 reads CASSESVSNQPQHF. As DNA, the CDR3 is TGTGCCAGCAGTGAATCGGTAAGCAATCAGCCCCAGCATTTT.

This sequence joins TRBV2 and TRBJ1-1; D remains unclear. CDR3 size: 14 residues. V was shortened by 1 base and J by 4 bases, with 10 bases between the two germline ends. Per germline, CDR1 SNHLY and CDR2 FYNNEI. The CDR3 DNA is TGTGCCAGCAGTGAAGTCAGAGGGAGCACTGAAGCTTTCTTT. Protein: CASSEVRGSTEAFF. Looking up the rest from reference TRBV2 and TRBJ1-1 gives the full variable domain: EPEVTQTPSHQVTQMGQEVILRCVPISNHLYFYWYRQILGQKVEFLVSFYNNEISEKSEIFDDQFSVERPDGSNFTLKIRSTKLEDSAMYFCASSEVRGSTEAFFGQGTRLTVV.

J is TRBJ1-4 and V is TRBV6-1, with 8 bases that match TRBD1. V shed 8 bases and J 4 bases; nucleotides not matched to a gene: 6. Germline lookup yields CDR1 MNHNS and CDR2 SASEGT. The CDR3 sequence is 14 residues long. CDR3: CASGSGQDNEKLFF. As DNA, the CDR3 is TGTGCCAGCGGGTCGGGACAGGATAATGAAAAACTGTTTTTT.

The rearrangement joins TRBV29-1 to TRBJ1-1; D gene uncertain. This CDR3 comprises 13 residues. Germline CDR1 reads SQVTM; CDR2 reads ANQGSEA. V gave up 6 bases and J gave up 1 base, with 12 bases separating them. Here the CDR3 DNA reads TGCAGCGTAGAAAATACACAGAACACTGAAGCTTTCTTT. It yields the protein CSVENTQNTEAFF.

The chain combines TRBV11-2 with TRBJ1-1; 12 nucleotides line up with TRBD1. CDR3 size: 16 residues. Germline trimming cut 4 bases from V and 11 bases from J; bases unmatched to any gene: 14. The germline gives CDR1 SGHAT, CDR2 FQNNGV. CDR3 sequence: CASSWGRGQGALEAFF. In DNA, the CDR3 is TGTGCCAGCAGCTGGGGGAGGGGACAGGGGGCTTTGGAGGCTTTCTTT.

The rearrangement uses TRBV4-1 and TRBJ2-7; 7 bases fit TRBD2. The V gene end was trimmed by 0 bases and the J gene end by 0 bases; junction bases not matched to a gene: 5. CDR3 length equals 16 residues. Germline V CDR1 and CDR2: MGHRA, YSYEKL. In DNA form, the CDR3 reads TGCGCCAGCAGCCAAGAATTGACTAGCAACTCCTACGAGCAGTACGTC. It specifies CASSQELTSNSYEQYV.

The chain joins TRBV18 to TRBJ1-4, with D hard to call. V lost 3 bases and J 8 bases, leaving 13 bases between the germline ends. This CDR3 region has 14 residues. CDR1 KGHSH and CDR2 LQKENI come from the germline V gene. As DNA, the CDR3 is TGTGCCAGCTCACCTGTCGGGGATCGAGAAAAACTGTTTTTT. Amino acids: CASSPVGDREKLFF.

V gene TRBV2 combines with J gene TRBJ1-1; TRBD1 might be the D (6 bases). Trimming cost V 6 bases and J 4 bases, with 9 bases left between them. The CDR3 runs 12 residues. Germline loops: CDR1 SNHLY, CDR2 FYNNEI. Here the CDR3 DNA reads TGTGCCAGCAGGAACAGGGCCACTGAAGCTTTCTTT. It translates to CASRNRATEAFF.

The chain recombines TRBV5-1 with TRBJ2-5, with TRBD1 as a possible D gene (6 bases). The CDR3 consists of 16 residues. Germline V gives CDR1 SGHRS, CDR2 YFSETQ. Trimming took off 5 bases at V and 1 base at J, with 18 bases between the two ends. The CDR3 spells CASREPYRGSQETQYF. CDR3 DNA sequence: TGCGCCAGCAGGGAACCCTATAGGGGGTCCCAAGAGACCCAGTACTTC.

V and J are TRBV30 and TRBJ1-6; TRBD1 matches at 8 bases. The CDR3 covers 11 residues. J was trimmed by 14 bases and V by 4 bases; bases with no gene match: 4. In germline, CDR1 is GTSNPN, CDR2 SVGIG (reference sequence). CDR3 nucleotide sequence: TGTGCCTGGACGACAGGGGAAACCCTCCACTTT. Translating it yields CAWTTGETLHF.

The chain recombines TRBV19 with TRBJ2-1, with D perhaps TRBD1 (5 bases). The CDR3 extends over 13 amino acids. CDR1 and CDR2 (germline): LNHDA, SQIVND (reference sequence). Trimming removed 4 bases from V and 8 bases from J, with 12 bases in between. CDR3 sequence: CASSTGFGDEQFF. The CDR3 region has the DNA TGTGCCAGTAGTACAGGGTTTGGGGATGAGCAGTTCTTC.

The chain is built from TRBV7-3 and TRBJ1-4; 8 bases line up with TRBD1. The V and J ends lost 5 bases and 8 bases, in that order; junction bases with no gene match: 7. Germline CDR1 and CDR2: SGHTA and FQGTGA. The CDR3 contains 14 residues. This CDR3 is CASSPGQVNEKLFF. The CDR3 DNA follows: TGTGCCAGCAGCCCGGGACAGGTAAACGAAAAACTGTTTTTT.

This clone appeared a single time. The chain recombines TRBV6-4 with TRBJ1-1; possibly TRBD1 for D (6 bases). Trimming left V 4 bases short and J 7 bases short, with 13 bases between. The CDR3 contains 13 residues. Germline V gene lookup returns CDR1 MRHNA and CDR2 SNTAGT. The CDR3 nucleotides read TGTGCCAGCAGTGCACAGGGATTTGGTGAAGCTTTCTTT. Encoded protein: CASSAQGFGEAFF.

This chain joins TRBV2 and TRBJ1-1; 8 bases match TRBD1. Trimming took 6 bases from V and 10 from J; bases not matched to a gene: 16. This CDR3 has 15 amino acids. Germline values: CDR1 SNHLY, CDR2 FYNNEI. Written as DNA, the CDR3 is TGTGCCAGCAGGCCCCACGCCGGACAGGGAAAGGGAGCTTTCTTT. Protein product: CASRPHAGQGKGAFF.

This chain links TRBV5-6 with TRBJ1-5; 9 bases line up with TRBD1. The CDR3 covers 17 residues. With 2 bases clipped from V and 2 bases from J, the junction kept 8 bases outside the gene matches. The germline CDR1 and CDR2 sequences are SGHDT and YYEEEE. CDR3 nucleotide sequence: TGTGCCAGCAGCTTCGGTACAGGGGGCGCCGGCAATCAGCCCCAGCATTTT. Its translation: CASSFGTGGAGNQPQHF.

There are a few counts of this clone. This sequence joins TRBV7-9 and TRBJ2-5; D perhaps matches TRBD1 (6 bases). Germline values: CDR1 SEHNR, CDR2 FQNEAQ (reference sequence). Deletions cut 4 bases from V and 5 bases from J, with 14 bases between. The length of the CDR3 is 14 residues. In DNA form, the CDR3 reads TGTGCCAGCAGCTCACAGGGCTCGTGGGAGACCCAGTACTTC. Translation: CASSSQGSWETQYF.

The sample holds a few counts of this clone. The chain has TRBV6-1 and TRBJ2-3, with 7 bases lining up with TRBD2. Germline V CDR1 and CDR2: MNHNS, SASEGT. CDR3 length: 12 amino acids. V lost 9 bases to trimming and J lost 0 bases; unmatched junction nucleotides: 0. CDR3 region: CASSGSTDTQYF. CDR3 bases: TGTGCCAGTAGCGGGAGCACAGATACGCAGTATTTT.